Listed below are T cell receptor beta chains from one sample, sequenced in a study of regulatory T cells in long-lasting Graves disease. TCRdb redid the calling of the multiplex PCR reads with MiXCR, one entry per CDR3 protein. The repertoire holds roughly 250,000 distinct CDR3 sequences, with 18% as singletons. These data were also reused for a study on T cells in Graves' hyperthyroidism and ophthalmopathy.

Sequencing was performed on peripheral blood mononuclear cells (PBMCs), taken at new diagnosis, from a patient treated with antithyroid drugs. The source of these receptors is a woman in her thirties with Graves disease. CDR3s include the opening cysteine and the closing phenylalanine or tryptophan. Fields, in order: D gene, clone size, V gene, J gene, CDR3 DNA, CDR3 protein. The D gene is left open where the match is weak. A row's size may be missing; if present it is once, few, many or a size class.

D gene: NA
clone size: many
V gene: TRBV4-1
J gene: TRBJ2-3
CDR3 DNA: TGCGCCAGCAGCCCCTCGGTCTGGCCAGATACGCAGTATTTT
CDR3 protein: CASSPSVWPDTQYF

D gene: NA
clone size: many
V gene: TRBV20-1
J gene: TRBJ2-3
CDR3 DNA: TGCAGTGCCAGCGTTAATGTTGCGACAGATACGCAGTATTTT
CDR3 protein: CSASVNVATDTQYF

D gene: NA
clone size: many
V gene: TRBV20-1
J gene: TRBJ2-7
CDR3 DNA: TGCAGTGCTAGAACTTACCGCTCAGGGCAAGGAGCCTACGAGCAGTACTTC
CDR3 protein: CSARTYRSGQGAYEQYF

D gene: NA
clone size: NA
V gene: TRBV20-1
J gene: TRBJ2-7
CDR3 DNA: TGCAGTGCTAGAGTGGACGGATCCTACGAGCAGTACTTC
CDR3 protein: CSARVDGSYEQYF

D gene: NA
clone size: many
V gene: TRBV3-1
J gene: TRBJ2-5
CDR3 DNA: TGTGCCAGCAGCCCCGGGACTCAAGAGACCCAGTACTTC
CDR3 protein: CASSPGTQETQYF

D gene: TRBD1
clone size: few
V gene: TRBV7-8
J gene: TRBJ1-5
CDR3 DNA: TGTGCCAGCAGCCGGGGACAGGGAAATCAGCCCCAGCATTTT
CDR3 protein: CASSRGQGNQPQHF

D gene: NA
clone size: many
V gene: TRBV6-1
J gene: TRBJ2-1
CDR3 DNA: TGTGCCAGCAGTGAAATGGGGGGATACTCCTACAATGAGCAGTTCTTC
CDR3 protein: CASSEMGGYSYNEQFF

D gene: NA
clone size: many
V gene: TRBV20-1
J gene: TRBJ1-2
CDR3 DNA: TGCAGAGCAGACGGAGGGGGAGGCTATGGCTACACCTTC
CDR3 protein: CRADGGGGYGYTF

D gene: NA
clone size: many
V gene: TRBV7-9
J gene: TRBJ2-3
CDR3 DNA: TGTGCCAGCAGCTTAGTGGAGGGACAGCACACAGATACGCAGTATTTT
CDR3 protein: CASSLVEGQHTDTQYF

D gene: NA
clone size: once
V gene: TRBV4-2
J gene: TRBJ2-7
CDR3 DNA: TGTGCCAGCAGCCAAGGGTCATCCTACGAGCAGTACTTC
CDR3 protein: CASSQGSSYEQYF

D gene: NA
clone size: many
V gene: TRBV7-2
J gene: TRBJ2-5
CDR3 DNA: TGTGCCAGCAGCTTACTAGCAGAGACCCAGTACTTC
CDR3 protein: CASSLLAETQYF

D gene: NA
clone size: many
V gene: TRBV12-3/TRBV12-4
J gene: TRBJ1-6
CDR3 DNA: TGTGCCAGCAGTCCCGAGGGGAGCAATTCACCCCTCCACTTT
CDR3 protein: CASSPEGSNSPLHF

D gene: NA
clone size: many
V gene: TRBV19
J gene: TRBJ1-2
CDR3 DNA: TGTGCCAGTAGTCCACCGGGACTAACCTCTCCCTATGGCTACACCTTC
CDR3 protein: CASSPPGLTSPYGYTF

D gene: TRBD2
clone size: many
V gene: TRBV20-1
J gene: TRBJ2-1
CDR3 DNA: TGCAGTGCCTCCCGACTAGCGGGGTACAATGAGCAGTTCTTC
CDR3 protein: CSASRLAGYNEQFF

D gene: TRBD1
clone size: many
V gene: TRBV11-3
J gene: TRBJ2-5
CDR3 DNA: TGTGCCAGCACCTCCCCGGACAGGGGGCGAGTGGAGACCCAGTACTTC
CDR3 protein: CASTSPDRGRVETQYF

D gene: TRBD2
clone size: many
V gene: TRBV7-3
J gene: TRBJ2-1
CDR3 DNA: TGTGCCAGCAGCCCACGAGGGACTAGCGGGGGAGGGAATGAGCAGTTCTTC
CDR3 protein: CASSPRGTSGGGNEQFF

D gene: NA
clone size: many
V gene: TRBV2
J gene: TRBJ1-1
CDR3 DNA: TGTGCCAGCAGTGAAGCTAAAAACACTGAAGCTTTCTTT
CDR3 protein: CASSEAKNTEAFF

D gene: TRBD2
clone size: many
V gene: TRBV3-1
J gene: TRBJ2-2
CDR3 DNA: TGTGCCAGCAGCCGTAGACGTCTAGCGGGGGGGACAGGCCCCGGGGAGCTGTTTTTT
CDR3 protein: CASSRRRLAGGTGPGELFF

D gene: NA
clone size: many
V gene: TRBV6-1
J gene: TRBJ2-5
CDR3 DNA: TGTGCCAGCAGTGAAGGCTGGGGCGGGTCGGACCAAGAGACCCAGTACTTC
CDR3 protein: CASSEGWGGSDQETQYF

D gene: TRBD1
clone size: many
V gene: TRBV11-2
J gene: TRBJ1-4
CDR3 DNA: TGTGCCAGCAGCCCATCCCGGGACAGCTATTCAGAAAAACTGTTTTTT
CDR3 protein: CASSPSRDSYSEKLFF

D gene: TRBD2
clone size: NA
V gene: TRBV7-2
J gene: TRBJ2-3
CDR3 DNA: TGTGCCAGCAGCCGGACTAGCGGGGGGGCCGTCGCGCAGTATTTT
CDR3 protein: CASSRTSGGAVAQYF

D gene: NA
clone size: NA
V gene: TRBV18
J gene: TRBJ1-1
CDR3 DNA: TGTGCCAGCTTTTCTGGGGGTACTGAAGCTTTCTTT
CDR3 protein: CASFSGGTEAFF

D gene: NA
clone size: few
V gene: TRBV18
J gene: TRBJ1-2
CDR3 DNA: TGTGCCAGCTCACCGGCAGGCGTCGGGGGCGAAATGTTTGGCTACACCTTC
CDR3 protein: CASSPAGVGGEMFGYTF

D gene: NA
clone size: NA
V gene: TRBV6-2/TRBV6-3
J gene: TRBJ2-3
CDR3 DNA: TGTGCCAGCACCAGACGGGGGACAGATACGCAGTATTTT
CDR3 protein: CASTRRGTDTQYF

D gene: NA
clone size: many
V gene: TRBV10-3
J gene: TRBJ2-7
CDR3 DNA: TGTGCCATCAGTGAGGGGCAGGCGATCTCCTACGAGCAGTACTTC
CDR3 protein: CAISEGQAISYEQYF

D gene: NA
clone size: NA
V gene: TRBV5-1
J gene: TRBJ1-5
CDR3 DNA: TGCGCCAGCAGCCGGGACGGGGGAAATCAGCCCCAGCATTTT
CDR3 protein: CASSRDGGNQPQHF

D gene: NA
clone size: many
V gene: TRBV27
J gene: TRBJ1-2
CDR3 DNA: TGTGCCAGCAGTCCCGACAGCTATGGCTACACCTTC
CDR3 protein: CASSPDSYGYTF

D gene: NA
clone size: many
V gene: TRBV12-3/TRBV12-4
J gene: TRBJ1-1
CDR3 DNA: TGTGCCAGCGGCTCAGACACTGAAGCTTTCTTT
CDR3 protein: CASGSDTEAFF

D gene: NA
clone size: many
V gene: TRBV5-1
J gene: TRBJ1-6
CDR3 DNA: TGCGCCAGCAGCGCACAGGGTTCACCCCTCCACTTT
CDR3 protein: CASSAQGSPLHF

D gene: TRBD1
clone size: many
V gene: TRBV15
J gene: TRBJ1-1
CDR3 DNA: TGTGCCACCAGCAAAGACAGGGGGCGAACTGAAGCTTTCTTT
CDR3 protein: CATSKDRGRTEAFF

D gene: NA
clone size: few
V gene: TRBV7-9
J gene: TRBJ2-1
CDR3 DNA: TGTGCCAGCAGCCAAGCGAGCTCCTACAATGAGCAGTTCTTC
CDR3 protein: CASSQASSYNEQFF

D gene: NA
clone size: many
V gene: TRBV20-1
J gene: TRBJ2-3
CDR3 DNA: TGCAGTGCGTGGGGGCAGGAGGCGGATACGCAGTATTTT
CDR3 protein: CSAWGQEADTQYF

D gene: NA
clone size: NA
V gene: TRBV20-1
J gene: TRBJ1-3
CDR3 DNA: TGCAGTGCTGGGGGGGGGTCTGGAAACACCATATATTTT
CDR3 protein: CSAGGGSGNTIYF

D gene: TRBD1
clone size: many
V gene: TRBV5-8
J gene: TRBJ1-1
CDR3 DNA: TGTGCCAGCAGCTTGGGGACGCGGACAGGCACTGAAGCTTTCTTT
CDR3 protein: CASSLGTRTGTEAFF

D gene: NA
clone size: many
V gene: TRBV7-2
J gene: TRBJ2-7
CDR3 DNA: TGTGCCAGCAGCTTAGAAGGGGGGGCCGAGCAGTACTTC
CDR3 protein: CASSLEGGAEQYF

D gene: TRBD1
clone size: NA
V gene: TRBV24-1
J gene: TRBJ2-2
CDR3 DNA: TGTGCCACCAGTGACCGCGGGACAGGGAGGCCCGGGGAGCTGTTTTTT
CDR3 protein: CATSDRGTGRPGELFF

D gene: NA
clone size: many
V gene: TRBV7-8
J gene: TRBJ1-2
CDR3 DNA: TGTGCCAGCAGCTTAGATCGAGGGAACGACTATGGCTACACCTTC
CDR3 protein: CASSLDRGNDYGYTF

D gene: NA
clone size: many
V gene: TRBV6-1
J gene: TRBJ1-1
CDR3 DNA: TGTGCCAGCAGTATACGACAGGAGAACACTGAAGCTTTCTTT
CDR3 protein: CASSIRQENTEAFF

D gene: NA
clone size: NA
V gene: TRBV4-1
J gene: TRBJ1-5
CDR3 DNA: TGCGCCAGCAGCCAAGAAAAGGGTTATCAGCCCCAGCATTTT
CDR3 protein: CASSQEKGYQPQHF

D gene: TRBD1
clone size: many
V gene: TRBV5-1
J gene: TRBJ1-4
CDR3 DNA: TGCGCCAGCAGCTTCGGACAGGCGATTAATGAAAAACTGTTTTTT
CDR3 protein: CASSFGQAINEKLFF

D gene: TRBD2
clone size: NA
V gene: TRBV12-3/TRBV12-4
J gene: TRBJ2-1
CDR3 DNA: TGTGCCAGCAGAAGATATCCTAGCGGGGGGCATGAGCAGTTCTTC
CDR3 protein: CASRRYPSGGHEQFF

D gene: NA
clone size: many
V gene: TRBV7-9
J gene: TRBJ1-2
CDR3 DNA: TGTGCCAGCAGCTCCCCCTCCCACTATGGCTACACCTTC
CDR3 protein: CASSSPSHYGYTF

D gene: NA
clone size: NA
V gene: TRBV3-1
J gene: TRBJ1-3
CDR3 DNA: TGTGCCAGCAGCCAACATGGGGGCCGAAGCACCATATATTTT
CDR3 protein: CASSQHGGRSTIYF

D gene: TRBD1
clone size: NA
V gene: TRBV12-3/TRBV12-4
J gene: TRBJ1-4
CDR3 DNA: TGTGCCAGCACTTTAACAGGGGGCAGAGAAAAACTGTTTTTT
CDR3 protein: CASTLTGGREKLFF

D gene: TRBD1
clone size: many
V gene: TRBV6-5
J gene: TRBJ2-5
CDR3 DNA: TGTGCCAGCAGTTACTTATCCGGGACAGGGGGAGAGACCCAGTACTTC
CDR3 protein: CASSYLSGTGGETQYF

D gene: TRBD2
clone size: many
V gene: TRBV5-1
J gene: TRBJ2-3
CDR3 DNA: TGCGCCAGCAGCAATAGCGGGGGGCGCGGAGATACGCAGTATTTT
CDR3 protein: CASSNSGGRGDTQYF

D gene: NA
clone size: many
V gene: TRBV6-2/TRBV6-3
J gene: TRBJ2-1
CDR3 DNA: TGTGCCAGCAGCACAGGCACTTTCGACAGGCCCAATGAGCAGTTCTTC
CDR3 protein: CASSTGTFDRPNEQFF

D gene: NA
clone size: many
V gene: TRBV27
J gene: TRBJ1-1
CDR3 DNA: TGTGCCACCAGTGACCCCACAGGGATTGAAGCTTTCTTT
CDR3 protein: CATSDPTGIEAFF

D gene: TRBD2
clone size: many
V gene: TRBV5-1
J gene: TRBJ2-7
CDR3 DNA: TGCGCCAGCAGCTTCCGACTAGCGGGGCCTTACGAGCAGTACTTC
CDR3 protein: CASSFRLAGPYEQYF

D gene: TRBD2
clone size: NA
V gene: TRBV2
J gene: TRBJ2-2
CDR3 DNA: TGTGCCAGCAGTGAATCCGGGACTAGCGGGCACACCGGGGAGCTGTTTTTT
CDR3 protein: CASSESGTSGHTGELFF

D gene: NA
clone size: few
V gene: TRBV10-3
J gene: TRBJ1-2
CDR3 DNA: TGTGCCATGGCGGCGACAGGAAACTATGGCTACACCTTC
CDR3 protein: CAMAATGNYGYTF

D gene: NA
clone size: NA
V gene: TRBV18
J gene: TRBJ2-4
CDR3 DNA: TGTGCCAGCTCACCACCCTCCCGACAGATTAACATTCAGTACTTC
CDR3 protein: CASSPPSRQINIQYF

D gene: NA
clone size: many
V gene: TRBV5-1
J gene: TRBJ2-7
CDR3 DNA: TGCGCCAGCAGCTCCGGGGTAGGAACTAACGAGCAGTACTTC
CDR3 protein: CASSSGVGTNEQYF

D gene: TRBD2
clone size: NA
V gene: TRBV20-1
J gene: TRBJ2-3
CDR3 DNA: TGCAGTGCCCGGACGCTAGCGGGGGGGAACACAGATACGCAGTATTTT
CDR3 protein: CSARTLAGGNTDTQYF

D gene: TRBD2
clone size: many
V gene: TRBV5-1
J gene: TRBJ2-7
CDR3 DNA: TGCGCCAGCAGTAAGCGGGGGGGAGACGAGCAGTACTTC
CDR3 protein: CASSKRGGDEQYF

D gene: NA
clone size: many
V gene: TRBV15
J gene: TRBJ2-4
CDR3 DNA: TGTGCCACCAAGTCGGGTGGTTTAGCCAAAAACATTCAGTACTTC
CDR3 protein: CATKSGGLAKNIQYF

D gene: NA
clone size: few
V gene: TRBV5-1
J gene: TRBJ1-1
CDR3 DNA: TGCGCCAGCAATGCAGGGGATATGAACACTGAAGCTTTCTTT
CDR3 protein: CASNAGDMNTEAFF

D gene: NA
clone size: many
V gene: TRBV20-1
J gene: TRBJ2-7
CDR3 DNA: TGCAGTGCTAGAGATGACGGGGAAGGCTACGAGCAGTACTTC
CDR3 protein: CSARDDGEGYEQYF